Given below is one T cell receptor (beta chain) in context. The antigen is undetermined. This specimen comes from a study of identical twins. General study findings and limits: Invariant cells of the MAIT and iNKT types might have partly distorted the zero-insertion analyses.

TCRdb called the 5' RACE reads again in MiXCR, with one record for every CDR3 protein. The table shows about 1.7 million distinct CDR3 sequences, with about 32% occurring only once. J gave up 6 bases and V 2 bases, and 7 bases lay outside the gene matches. The CDR3 totals 16 residues. Per germline, CDR1 SGHNT and CDR2 YYREEE (reference sequence). This rearrangement joins TRBV5-4 to TRBJ2-2; 10 nucleotides line up with TRBD2. The source of this sequence is a newborn girl in good health. Sequencing used cord blood. The CDR3 DNA reads TGTGCCAGCAGCTTCGGGCTAGCGGGGGCGTCCGGGGAGCTGTTTTTT. Translation: CASSFGLAGASGELFF.